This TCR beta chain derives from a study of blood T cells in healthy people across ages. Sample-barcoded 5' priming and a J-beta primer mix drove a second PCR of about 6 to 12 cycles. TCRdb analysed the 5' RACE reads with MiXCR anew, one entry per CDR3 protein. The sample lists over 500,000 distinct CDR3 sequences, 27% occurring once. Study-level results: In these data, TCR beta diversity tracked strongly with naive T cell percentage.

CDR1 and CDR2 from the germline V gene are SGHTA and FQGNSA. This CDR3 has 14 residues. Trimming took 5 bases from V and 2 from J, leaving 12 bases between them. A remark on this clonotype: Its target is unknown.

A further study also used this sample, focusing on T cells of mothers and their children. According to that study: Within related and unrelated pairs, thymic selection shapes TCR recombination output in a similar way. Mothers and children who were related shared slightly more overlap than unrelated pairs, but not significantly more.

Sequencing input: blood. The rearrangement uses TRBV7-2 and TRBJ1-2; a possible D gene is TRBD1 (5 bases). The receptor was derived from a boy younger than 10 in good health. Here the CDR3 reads CASSMRDGNYGYTF. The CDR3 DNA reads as TGTGCCAGCAGCATGCGGGACGGCAACTATGGCTACACCTTC.